This is a list of T cell receptor beta chains from one sample in a study of PD-L1 blockade in urothelial cancer. The protocol was immunoSEQ multiplex PCR, while the TCRdb copy is restricted to in-frame clones and leaves out a portion. The sample holds 43,000 or so clones; around 82% are singletons and the top ten take 15% to 20%. The specimen comprised PBMCs, sampled around atezolizumab (anti-PD-L1) treatment. Every receptor here comes from a man aged 60 to 75 with urothelial cancer. Each CDR3 is given with its conserved first and last residue. The D gene is left open where the match is weak.

j_call d_call v_call cdr3_length cdr3_aa
TRBJ2-3 . TRBV6-6 15 CASSLGLLRTDTQYF
TRBJ2-1 . TRBV6-4 13 CASSIGSGKEQFF
TRBJ2-7 TRBD1 TRBV18 14 CASLPGQGAGEQYF
TRBJ2-7 TRBD1 TRBV5-1 14 CASSPGGQGHEQYF
TRBJ2-7 TRBD1 TRBV2 13 CASGQDVGYEQYF
TRBJ2-3 . TRBV6-1 13 CASSERGGDTQYF
TRBJ2-5 . TRBV14 13 CASSQDSLGTQYF
TRBJ2-5 . TRBV7-7 15 CASSLRQGPGETQYF
TRBJ2-1 TRBD2 TRBV6-5 15 CASRRGLAGNNEQFF
TRBJ2-5 . TRBV30 14 CAWRKIAWQETQYF
TRBJ2-1 TRBD2 TRBV4-2 14 CASSERGGYNEQFF
TRBJ2-7 TRBD2 TRBV11-1 17 CASSTGLAGLPPYEQYF
TRBJ2-5 TRBD2 TRBV6-1 15 CASSFPTSGQETQYF
TRBJ2-6 . TRBV7-9 17 CASSLVTVQSGANVLTF
TRBJ2-7 . TRBV13 13 CASSLHREYEQYF
TRBJ2-5 . TRBV11-2 16 CASSLRTGPPQETQYF
TRBJ2-7 TRBD1 TRBV11-2 14 CASSPGQATTAQYF
TRBJ1-1 TRBD1 TRBV6-5 14 CASSYRGRDTEAFF
TRBJ2-7 . TRBV6-1 14 CASSEATGLYEQYF
TRBJ1-1 . TRBV7-9 13 CASSLGGGTEAFF
TRBJ1-2 TRBD1 TRBV6-4 16 CASSAGGQGKGYGYTF
TRBJ1-1 . TRBV2 14 CASRRGSSDTEAFF
TRBJ2-2 TRBD2 TRBV27 15 CASSLVAGVPGELFF
TRBJ2-7 . TRBV10-3 14 CAIREGTSLYEQYF
TRBJ2-3 TRBD2 TRBV28 13 CASLAGGTDTQYF
TRBJ1-5 . TRBV6-6 14 CASTHGPGNQPQHF
TRBJ1-4 TRBD1 TRBV2 15 CASRADRGGREKLFF
TRBJ2-1 TRBD2 TRBV5-4 15 CASSFSGGTYNEQFF
TRBJ1-4 TRBD1 TRBV11-2 15 CASSGYRGEDEKLFF
TRBJ2-5 . TRBV20-1 11 CSASSEETQYF
TRBJ1-3 . TRBV30 15 CAWSFGQTSGNTIYF
TRBJ2-5 TRBD2 TRBV5-1 17 CASSLASGMTLQETQYF
TRBJ2-3 TRBD2 TRBV13 14 CASSSTSGGNTQYF
TRBJ1-1 TRBD1 TRBV10-2 18 CASSEGDGTGGVNTEAFF
TRBJ1-6 . TRBV5-4 15 CASSFTPGLSSPLHF
TRBJ2-5 . TRBV6-1 13 CASSNDFQETQYF
TRBJ2-3 TRBD2 TRBV19 16 CASTPIAGASTDTQYF
TRBJ2-7 TRBD1 TRBV5-1 14 CASSLGQGNYEQYF
TRBJ2-5 TRBD2 TRBV2 14 CASSSSGGAETQYF
TRBJ1-2 . TRBV2 13 CASITPGEGGYTF
TRBJ2-3 TRBD1 TRBV11-2 16 CASSLLQGKGTDTQYF
TRBJ2-5 . TRBV5-1 15 CASSPRNRERGTQYF
TRBJ1-1 . TRBV5-1 13 CASSLVTDERAFF
TRBJ1-1 . TRBV28 14 CASSLMGRRAEAFF
TRBJ1-2 TRBD1 TRBV9 13 CASSPTGNGGYTF
TRBJ1-1 TRBD1 TRBV6-1 11 CASSESPRTGF
TRBJ1-1 TRBD1 TRBV5-4 15 CASSLGTKGATEAFF
TRBJ2-5 . TRBV11-2 15 CASSLVGAEQETQYF
TRBJ1-2 TRBD1 TRBV5-1 15 CASSLQGTGSNGYTF
TRBJ1-4 TRBD1 TRBV6-1 14 CASRKGQLNEKLFF
TRBJ2-7 . TRBV6-5 14 CASRMRQESYEQYF
TRBJ1-5 . TRBV15 13 CATSREPDQPQHF